This T cell receptor (beta chain) was identified during a study of cytomegalovirus exposure and HLA in healthy donors. Study results and limitations: A later analysis showed HLA-associated TCR beta chains outstripping equally common others in clonal expansion.

Primers for the PCR totalled 60 Vbeta and 13 Jbeta. The table came from immunoSEQ multiplex PCR; TCRdb's copy has only in-frame clones and leaves some out. The sample yields about 200,000 clones, roughly 80% seen once. A note on this clone: The antigen remains unidentified.

The length of the CDR3 is 14 residues. CDR1 is SGHTA and CDR2 is FQGNSA in the germline V gene. The V end lost 2 bases, the J end lost 6 bases, and 11 bases lay between the germline ends. The sequence was collected from a girl aged 2 to 10 in good health and CMV-seronegative. This chain connects TRBV7-2 to TRBJ2-1; D may be TRBD2 (6 bases). Sequenced input: PBMCs. The chain's CDR3 is CASSLFGTVNEQFF. The CDR3 DNA reads TGTGCCAGCAGCTTATTCGGGACTGTCAATGAGCAGTTCTTC.